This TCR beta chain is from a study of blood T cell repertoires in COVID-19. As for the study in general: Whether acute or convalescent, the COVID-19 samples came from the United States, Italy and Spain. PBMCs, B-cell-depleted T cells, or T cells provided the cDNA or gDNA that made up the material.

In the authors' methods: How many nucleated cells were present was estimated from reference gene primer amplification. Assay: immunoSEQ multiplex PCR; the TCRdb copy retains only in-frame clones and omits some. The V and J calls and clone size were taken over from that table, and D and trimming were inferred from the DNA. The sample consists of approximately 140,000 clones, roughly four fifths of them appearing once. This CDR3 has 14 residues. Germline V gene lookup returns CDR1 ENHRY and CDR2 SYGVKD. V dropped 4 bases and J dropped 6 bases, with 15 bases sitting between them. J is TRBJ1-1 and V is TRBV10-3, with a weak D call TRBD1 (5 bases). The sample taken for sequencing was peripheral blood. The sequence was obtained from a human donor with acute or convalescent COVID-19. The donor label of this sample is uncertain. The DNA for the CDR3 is TGTGCCATCAGTGCAACCCAGGGAAGGTCTGAAGCTTTCTTT. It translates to CAISATQGRSEAFF.